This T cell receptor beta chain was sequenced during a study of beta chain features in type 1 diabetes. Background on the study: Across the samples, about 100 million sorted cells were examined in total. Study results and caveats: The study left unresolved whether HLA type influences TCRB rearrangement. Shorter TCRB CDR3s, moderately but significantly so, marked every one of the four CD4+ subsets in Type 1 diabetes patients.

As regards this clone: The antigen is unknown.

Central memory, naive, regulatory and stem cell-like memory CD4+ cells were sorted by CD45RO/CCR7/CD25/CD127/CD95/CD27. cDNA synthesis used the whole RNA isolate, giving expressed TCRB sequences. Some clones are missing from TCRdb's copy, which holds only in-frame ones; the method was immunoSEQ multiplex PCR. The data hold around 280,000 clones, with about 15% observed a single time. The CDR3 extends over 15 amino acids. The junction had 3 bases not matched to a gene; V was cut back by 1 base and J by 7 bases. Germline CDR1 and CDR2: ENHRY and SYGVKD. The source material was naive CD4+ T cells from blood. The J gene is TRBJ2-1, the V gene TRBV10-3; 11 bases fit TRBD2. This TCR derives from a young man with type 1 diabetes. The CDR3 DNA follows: TGTGCCATCAGTGAGTGGGCTAGCGGGAGGAATGAGCAGTTCTTC. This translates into CAISEWASGRNEQFF.